The rows below give T cell receptor beta chains drawn from one sample of a study of blood T cell repertoires in COVID-19. Repertoires were generated with immunoSEQ multiplex PCR, while TCRdb's copy carries only in-frame clones and drops some. The repertoire includes about 240,000 clones, 84% of them detected once, and 4% sits in the top ten. Sequenced sample: peripheral blood. The receptors were gathered from a man between 50 and 59 years old with acute or convalescent COVID-19. CDR3s include the opening cysteine and the closing phenylalanine or tryptophan. The D gene is left open where the match is weak. Part of the rows lack a size; the others show once, few, many or a class for expanded clones.

TRBV6-4,.,.,TRBJ2-6,CASSDISGANVLTF,TGTGCCAGCAGTGATATCTCTGGGGCCAACGTCCTGACTTTC
TRBV19,.,.,TRBJ2-1,CASSTSIVSYNEQFF,TGTGCCAGTAGTACCTCAATAGTATCCTACAATGAGCAGTTCTTC
TRBV18,TRBD2,.,TRBJ2-7,CASSPFGSGGEYEQYF,TGTGCCAGCTCACCATTCGGTAGCGGGGGGGAATACGAGCAGTACTTC
TRBV18,.,.,TRBJ1-1,CASSYDGFTEAFF,TGTGCCAGCTCCTACGACGGGTTCACTGAAGCTTTCTTT
TRBV3-1/TRBV3-2,TRBD2,.,TRBJ2-3,CASSQRPRGLAGDTQYF,TGTGCCAGCAGCCAAAGACCCCGGGGACTAGCGGGAGATACGCAGTATTTT
TRBV3-1/TRBV3-2,.,once,TRBJ1-6,CASSQDLWGENSPLHF,TGTGCCAGCAGCCAAGATCTCTGGGGAGAGAATTCACCCCTCCACTTT
TRBV3-1/TRBV3-2,.,.,TRBJ2-1,CASSQAERESFF,TGTGCCAGCAGCCAAGCGGAGAGGGAGTCGTTCTTC
TRBV2,.,.,TRBJ1-1,CASSGSGGDTEAFF,TGTGCCAGCAGTGGATCGGGGGGGGACACTGAAGCTTTCTTT
TRBV6-4,TRBD2,.,TRBJ2-1,CASSETLAGASYNEQFF,TGTGCCAGCAGTGAGACACTAGCGGGAGCATCCTACAATGAGCAGTTCTTC
TRBV30,.,once,TRBJ1-2,CAWSATLDSGYTF,TGTGCCTGGAGTGCCACCCTCGACAGTGGCTACACCTTC
TRBV9,TRBD1,few,TRBJ2-2,CASSAGTGFGELFF,TGTGCCAGCAGCGCCGGGACAGGGTTCGGGGAGCTGTTTTTT
TRBV30,.,.,TRBJ2-7,CAWSATRVEQYF,TGTGCCTGGAGTGCTACCCGGGTCGAGCAGTACTTC
TRBV24-1,.,.,TRBJ1-5,CATSDFMGADQDSNQPQHF,TGTGCCACCAGTGATTTTATGGGGGCAGACCAAGATAGCAATCAGCCCCAGCATTTT
TRBV18,.,.,TRBJ2-1,CASSPPPGRNEQFF,TGTGCCAGCTCACCACCGCCAGGGAGGAATGAGCAGTTCTTC
TRBV5-1,TRBD1,.,TRBJ1-2,CASSPSIGQGVFYGYTF,TGCGCCAGCAGCCCATCTATCGGACAGGGGGTCTTCTATGGCTACACCTTC
TRBV7-6,.,.,TRBJ2-2,CASSTWTRRLTGELFF,TGTGCCAGCAGCACCTGGACTCGACGGCTCACCGGGGAGCTGTTTTTT
TRBV30,.,.,TRBJ1-2,CAWSLWRASLSYTF,TGTGCCTGGAGTCTCTGGCGGGCCTCGTTAAGCTACACCTTC
TRBV12-3/TRBV12-4,.,.,TRBJ1-2,CASSLDRAGGYTF,TGTGCCAGCAGTTTAGACAGGGCCGGCGGCTACACCTTC
TRBV28,TRBD1,.,TRBJ1-4,CASSSTGGSTNEKLFF,TGTGCCAGCAGTTCGACAGGGGGAAGTACTAATGAAAAACTGTTTTTT
TRBV3-1/TRBV3-2,.,.,TRBJ2-7,CASSPFRGRYEQYF,TGTGCCAGCAGCCCATTCAGGGGAAGATACGAGCAGTACTTC
TRBV6-6,TRBD1,.,TRBJ1-6,CASRGQGDSPLHF,TGTGCCAGCAGGGGACAGGGCGATTCACCCCTCCACTTT
TRBV9,TRBD1,.,TRBJ2-7,CASSDTGTGRYEQYF,TGTGCCAGCAGCGATACCGGGACAGGGCGGTACGAGCAGTACTTC
TRBV24-1,.,.,TRBJ1-2,CATSDDISPTRRGYTF,TGTGCCACCAGTGATGATATCAGCCCGACCCGGCGGGGCTACACCTTC
TRBV28,TRBD2,.,TRBJ2-7,CASSRTSGNYEQYF,TGTGCCAGCAGCCGGACTAGCGGCAACTACGAGCAGTACTTC
TRBV27,.,.,TRBJ1-1,CASSPEGYTEAFF,TGTGCCAGCAGTCCGGAGGGCTACACTGAAGCTTTCTTT
TRBV6-5,.,.,TRBJ2-1,CASREGSYNEQFF,TGTGCCAGCAGGGAGGGTTCTTACAATGAGCAGTTCTTC
TRBV7-9,.,.,TRBJ1-2,CASSRDDSNYGYTF,TGTGCCAGCAGCCGAGATGACAGCAACTATGGCTACACCTTC
TRBV6-5,TRBD2,once,TRBJ2-1,CASSYGTSGYNEQFF,TGTGCCAGCAGTTACGGGACTAGCGGTTACAATGAGCAGTTCTTC
TRBV9,.,.,TRBJ2-7,CASSVGSQFYEQYF,TGTGCCAGCAGCGTAGGGAGTCAGTTCTACGAGCAGTACTTC
TRBV5-8,TRBD2,.,TRBJ2-4,CASSFSSGGAKNIQYF,TGTGCCAGCAGCTTCTCTAGCGGGGGGGCCAAAAACATTCAGTACTTC
TRBV6-5,.,.,TRBJ1-1,CASRRDVMGNTEAFF,TGTGCCAGCCGGAGGGACGTTATGGGGAACACTGAAGCTTTCTTT
TRBV29-1,.,.,TRBJ1-1,CSVSRRDGNTEAFF,TGCAGCGTTTCAAGGCGGGATGGGAACACTGAAGCTTTCTTT
TRBV6-6,.,.,TRBJ1-2,CASSYSATDHYGYTF,TGTGCCAGCAGTTACTCTGCGACAGATCACTATGGCTACACCTTC